This TCR beta chain was sequenced during a study of T-cell reconstitution after alpha-beta-depleted transplantation in children. The V end was cut by 3 bases, the J end by 2 bases, with 14 bases between. Germline CDR1 MNHNS, CDR2 SASEGT. The CDR3 is made up of 15 amino acids. Construction of the TCRbeta library involved unique molecular identifiers. TCRdb redid the calling of the PCR reads with MiXCR, one entry per CDR3 protein. The data show hundreds of thousands of distinct CDR3 sequences, approximately 12% seen once. This clonotype originated in a human donor who donated a stem cell graft to a child with combined immunodeficiency. V and J are TRBV6-1 and TRBJ2-7, with D maybe TRBD2 (5 bases). Specimen: PBMCs from the stem cell graft donor, collected from the stem cell graft. DNA of the CDR3: TGTGCCAGCAGTGACGGAGGTGCAGTCACCTACGAGCAGTACTTC. Residues: CASSDGGAVTYEQYF.